Given below is one TCR beta chain in context. Its antigen is not identified. This record comes from a study of cytomegalovirus exposure and HLA in healthy donors. In the PCR, 60 Vbeta and 13 Jbeta primers were used. This table comes from immunoSEQ multiplex PCR, and its TCRdb copy is limited to in-frame clones, with some not included. The table has under 150,000 clones, roughly four fifths seen once. Study-wide results and limits: Productive rates of about 87% or about 30% were seen for most TCR beta V segments in an earlier analysis. Analysis performed later found roughly 17,000 TCR beta sequences associated with HLA alleles at 0.05 false discovery rate. The authors later linked a missense DCLRE1C variant to TCR beta V- and J-gene trimming. Reportedly, fewer N-insertions than the roughly 700-donor mean appeared in an Asian-associated ancestry cluster in a later analysis.

Germline V gene data show CDR1 as SGHDT and CDR2 as YYEEEE. Trimming cost V 6 bases and J 9 bases, with 21 bases left between them. This CDR3 contains 14 residues. The sequenced material came from PBMCs. The source of this sequence is a woman aged 45-60 years in good health and CMV-seronegative. The chain employs TRBV5-6 and TRBJ1-1, with D uncertain. The CDR3 DNA is TGTGCCAGCACCTGGAGGGAAGGGCATTGGAAAGCTTTCTTT. Translating gives CASTWREGHWKAFF.